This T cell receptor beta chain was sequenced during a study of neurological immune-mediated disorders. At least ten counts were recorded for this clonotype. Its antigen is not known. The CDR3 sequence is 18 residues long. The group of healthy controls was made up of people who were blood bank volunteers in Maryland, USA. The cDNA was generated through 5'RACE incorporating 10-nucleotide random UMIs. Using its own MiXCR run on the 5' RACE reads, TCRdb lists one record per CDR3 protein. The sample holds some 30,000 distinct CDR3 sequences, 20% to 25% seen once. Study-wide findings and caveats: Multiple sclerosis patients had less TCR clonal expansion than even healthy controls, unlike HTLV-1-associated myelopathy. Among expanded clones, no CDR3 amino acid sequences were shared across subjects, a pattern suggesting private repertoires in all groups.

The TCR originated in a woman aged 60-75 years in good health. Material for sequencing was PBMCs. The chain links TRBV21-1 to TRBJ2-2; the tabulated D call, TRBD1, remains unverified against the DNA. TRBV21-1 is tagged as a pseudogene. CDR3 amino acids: CARQVMIRRDRGTGELFF. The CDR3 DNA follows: TGTGCCAGGCAGGTCATGATACGACGGGACAGGGGCACCGGGGAGCTGTTTTTT.